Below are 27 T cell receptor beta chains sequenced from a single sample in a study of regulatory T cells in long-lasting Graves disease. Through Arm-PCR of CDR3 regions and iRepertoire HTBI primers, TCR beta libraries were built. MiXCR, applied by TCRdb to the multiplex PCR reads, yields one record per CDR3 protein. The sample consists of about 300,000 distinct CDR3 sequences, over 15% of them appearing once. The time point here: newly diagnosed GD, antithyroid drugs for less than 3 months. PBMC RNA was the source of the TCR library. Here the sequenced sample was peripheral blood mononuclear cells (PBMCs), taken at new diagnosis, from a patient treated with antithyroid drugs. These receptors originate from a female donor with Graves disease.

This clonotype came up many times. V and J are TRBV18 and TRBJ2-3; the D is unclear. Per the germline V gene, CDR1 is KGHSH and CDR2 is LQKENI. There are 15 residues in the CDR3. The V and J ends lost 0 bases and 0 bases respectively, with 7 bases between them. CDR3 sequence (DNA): TGTGCCAGCTCACCACCGGCAGGTAGCACAGATACGCAGTATTTT. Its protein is CASSPPAGSTDTQYF.

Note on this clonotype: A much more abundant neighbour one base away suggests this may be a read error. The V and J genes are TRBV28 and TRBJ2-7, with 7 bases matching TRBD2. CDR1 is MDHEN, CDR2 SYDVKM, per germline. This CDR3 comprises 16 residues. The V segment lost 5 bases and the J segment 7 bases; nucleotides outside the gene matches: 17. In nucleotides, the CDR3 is TGTGCCAGCAGTCCTTCCCGACTGGCGGGAGCGAGGGAGCAGTACTTC. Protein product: CASSPSRLAGAREQYF.

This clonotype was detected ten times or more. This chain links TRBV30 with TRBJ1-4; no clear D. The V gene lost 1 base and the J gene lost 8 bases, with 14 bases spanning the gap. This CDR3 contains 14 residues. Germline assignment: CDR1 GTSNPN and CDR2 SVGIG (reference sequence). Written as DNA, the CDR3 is TGTGCCTGGAGTGGAGGCTTGGGGATAGAAAAACTGTTTTTT. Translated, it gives CAWSGGLGIEKLFF.

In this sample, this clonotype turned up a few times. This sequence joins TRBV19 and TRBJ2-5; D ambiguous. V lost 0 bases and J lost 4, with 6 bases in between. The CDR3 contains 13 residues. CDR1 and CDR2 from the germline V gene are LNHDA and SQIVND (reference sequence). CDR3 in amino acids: CASSIDRVETQYF. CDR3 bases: TGTGCCAGTAGTATAGATCGGGTAGAGACCCAGTACTTC. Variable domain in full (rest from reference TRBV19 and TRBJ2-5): DGGITQSPKYLFRKEGQNVTLSCEQNLNHDAMYWYRQDPGQGLRLIYYSQIVNDFQKGDIAEGYSVSREKKESFPLTVTSAQKNPTAFYLCASSIDRVETQYFGPGTRLLVL.

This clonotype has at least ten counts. CDR3: CASSSAGVGSYEQYF. The CDR3 DNA reads TGTGCCAGCAGTTCGGCGGGAGTAGGGTCCTACGAGCAGTACTTC. The chain recombines TRBV28 with TRBJ2-7; 7 bases are a match to TRBD2. Trimming at V came to 4 bases and at J to 1 base, leaving 7 bases not matched to a gene. The CDR3 has 15 residues. Germline V gene sequence: CDR1 MDHEN, CDR2 SYDVKM. The whole variable domain, remainder taken from reference TRBV28 and TRBJ2-7, is DVKVTQSSRYLVKRTGEKVFLECVQDMDHENMFWYRQDPGLGLRLIYFSYDVKMKEKGDIPEGYSVSREKKERFSLILESASTNQTSMYLCASSSAGVGSYEQYFGPGTRLTVT.

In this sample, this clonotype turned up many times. CDR3: CASSSLTSGRADTQYF. The CDR3 DNA follows: TGTGCCAGCAGCTCCCTGACTAGCGGGAGGGCTGATACGCAGTATTTT. The chain uses TRBV7-9 and TRBJ2-3; 14 bases align to TRBD2. Germline CDR1 SEHNR, CDR2 FQNEAQ (reference sequence). The trim removed 4 bases at V and 6 bases at J, leaving 6 bases unmatched. CDR3 length equals 16 residues.

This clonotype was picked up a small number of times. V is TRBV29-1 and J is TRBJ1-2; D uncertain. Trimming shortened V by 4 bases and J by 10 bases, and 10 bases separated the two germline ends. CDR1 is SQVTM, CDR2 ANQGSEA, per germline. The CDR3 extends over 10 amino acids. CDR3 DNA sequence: TGCAGCGTTGGTAACGCCCCCTACACCTTC. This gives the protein CSVGNAPYTF.

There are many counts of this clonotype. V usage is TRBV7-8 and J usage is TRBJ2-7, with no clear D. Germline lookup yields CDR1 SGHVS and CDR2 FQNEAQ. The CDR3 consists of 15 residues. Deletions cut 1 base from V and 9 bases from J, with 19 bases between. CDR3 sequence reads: CASSLVDGNPNAQYF. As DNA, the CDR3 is TGTGCCAGCAGCTTAGTCGACGGAAACCCAAACGCGCAGTACTTC.

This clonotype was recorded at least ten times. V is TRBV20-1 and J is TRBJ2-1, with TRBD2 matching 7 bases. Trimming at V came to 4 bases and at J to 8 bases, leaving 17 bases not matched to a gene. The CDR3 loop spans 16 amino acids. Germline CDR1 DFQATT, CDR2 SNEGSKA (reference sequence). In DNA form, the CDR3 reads TGCAGTGCTATCCACCTAGCGGATGCAGGGCACGATGAGCAGTTCTTC. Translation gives CSAIHLADAGHDEQFF.

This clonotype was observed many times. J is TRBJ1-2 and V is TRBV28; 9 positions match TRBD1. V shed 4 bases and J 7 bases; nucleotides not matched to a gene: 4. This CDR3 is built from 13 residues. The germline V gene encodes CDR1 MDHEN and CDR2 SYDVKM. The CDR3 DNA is TGTGCCAGCAGTTACAGGGGGCGCGGTGGCTACACCTTC. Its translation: CASSYRGRGGYTF.

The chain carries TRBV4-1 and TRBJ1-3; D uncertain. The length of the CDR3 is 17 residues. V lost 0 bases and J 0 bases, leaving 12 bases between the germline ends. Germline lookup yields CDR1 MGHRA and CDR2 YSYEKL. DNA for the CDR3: TGCGCCAGCAGCCAAGAAGGAAGATACTCCTCTGGAAACACCATATATTTT. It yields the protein CASSQEGRYSSGNTIYF.

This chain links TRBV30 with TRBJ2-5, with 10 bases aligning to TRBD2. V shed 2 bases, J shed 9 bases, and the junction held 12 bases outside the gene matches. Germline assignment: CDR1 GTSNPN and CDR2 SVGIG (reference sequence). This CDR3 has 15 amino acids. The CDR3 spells CAWSWGLAGDAAQYF. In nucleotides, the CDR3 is TGTGCCTGGAGTTGGGGGCTAGCGGGAGACGCGGCCCAGTACTTC.

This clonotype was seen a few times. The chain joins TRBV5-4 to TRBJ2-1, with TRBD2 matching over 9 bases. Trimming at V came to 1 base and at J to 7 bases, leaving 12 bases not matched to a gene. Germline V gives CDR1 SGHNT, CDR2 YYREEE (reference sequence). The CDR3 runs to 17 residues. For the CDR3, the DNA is TGTGCCAGCAGCTTGTTAAATACGGGCGGGAGGGGTAATGAGCAGTTCTTC. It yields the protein CASSLLNTGGRGNEQFF.

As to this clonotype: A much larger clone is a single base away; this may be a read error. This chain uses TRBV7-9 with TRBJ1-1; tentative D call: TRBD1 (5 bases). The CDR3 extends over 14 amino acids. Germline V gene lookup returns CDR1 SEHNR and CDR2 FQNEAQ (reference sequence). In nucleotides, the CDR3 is TGTGCCAGCAGCTATATACAGGAGAACACTGAAGCTCTCTTT. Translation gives CASSYIQENTEALF.

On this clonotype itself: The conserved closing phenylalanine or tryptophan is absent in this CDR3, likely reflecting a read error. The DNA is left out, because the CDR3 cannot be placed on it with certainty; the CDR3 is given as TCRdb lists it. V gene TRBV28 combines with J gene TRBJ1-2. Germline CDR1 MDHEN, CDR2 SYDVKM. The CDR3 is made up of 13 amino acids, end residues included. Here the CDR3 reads CASTVWVDYGCTV.

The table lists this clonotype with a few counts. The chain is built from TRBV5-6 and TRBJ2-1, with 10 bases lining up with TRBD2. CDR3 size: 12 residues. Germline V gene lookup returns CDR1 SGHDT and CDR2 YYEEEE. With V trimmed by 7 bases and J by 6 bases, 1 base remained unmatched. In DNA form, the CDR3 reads TGTGCCAGCGTAGCGGGAGGCAATGAGCAGTTCTTC. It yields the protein CASVAGGNEQFF.

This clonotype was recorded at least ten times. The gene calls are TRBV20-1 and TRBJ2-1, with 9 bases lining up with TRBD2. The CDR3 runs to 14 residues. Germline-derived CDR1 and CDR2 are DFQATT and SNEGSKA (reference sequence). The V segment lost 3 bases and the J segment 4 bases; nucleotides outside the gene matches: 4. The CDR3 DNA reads TGCAGTGCTAGGCCGGGACTAGCTTACAATGAGCAGTTCTTC. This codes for CSARPGLAYNEQFF.

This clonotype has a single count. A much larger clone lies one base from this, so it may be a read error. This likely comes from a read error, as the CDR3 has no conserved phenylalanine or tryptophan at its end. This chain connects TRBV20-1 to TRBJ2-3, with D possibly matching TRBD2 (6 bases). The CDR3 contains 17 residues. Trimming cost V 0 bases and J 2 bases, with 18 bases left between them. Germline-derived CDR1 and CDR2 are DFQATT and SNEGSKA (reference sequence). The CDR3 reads CSARDRRRGGVTDTQYS. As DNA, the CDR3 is TGCAGTGCTAGAGATCGGCGCCGGGGCGGGGTCACAGATACGCAGTATTCT.

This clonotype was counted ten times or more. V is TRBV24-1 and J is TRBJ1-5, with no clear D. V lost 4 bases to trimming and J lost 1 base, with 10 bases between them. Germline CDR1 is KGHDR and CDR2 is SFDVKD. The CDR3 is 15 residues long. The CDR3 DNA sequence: TGTGCCACCAGTGAAGCGGGTCAGAGCAATCAGCCCCAGCATTTT. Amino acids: CATSEAGQSNQPQHF.

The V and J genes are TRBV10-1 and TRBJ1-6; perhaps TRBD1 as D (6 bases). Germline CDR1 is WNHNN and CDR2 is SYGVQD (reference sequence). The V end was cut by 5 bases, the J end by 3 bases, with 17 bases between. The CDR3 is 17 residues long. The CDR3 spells CASSPILQGIYNSPLHF. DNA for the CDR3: TGCGCCAGCAGTCCAATTTTACAGGGTATCTATAATTCACCCCTCCACTTT.

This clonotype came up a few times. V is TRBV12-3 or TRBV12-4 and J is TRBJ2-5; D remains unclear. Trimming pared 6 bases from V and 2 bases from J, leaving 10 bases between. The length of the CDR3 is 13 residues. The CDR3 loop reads CASREGIQETQYF. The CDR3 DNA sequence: TGTGCCAGCAGGGAAGGGATACAAGAGACCCAGTACTTC.

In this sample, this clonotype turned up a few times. CDR3 bases: TGCAGTGCTCGAGCCCCGACAGTAAACATTCAGTACTTC. Translated, it gives CSARAPTVNIQYF. The chain employs TRBV20-1 and TRBJ2-4; tentatively, D is TRBD1 (5 bases). Germline lookup yields CDR1 DFQATT and CDR2 SNEGSKA (reference sequence). The CDR3 sequence is 13 residues long. The V and J ends lost 5 bases and 6 bases respectively, with 14 bases between them.

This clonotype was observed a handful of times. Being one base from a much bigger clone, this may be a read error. CDR3 nucleotides: TGCAGTGCTCTCTTCCCGGGGCCTAATAAGCAGTTCTTC. Translating gives CSALFPGPNKQFF. This chain joins TRBV20-1 and TRBJ2-1; D assignment may be TRBD1 or TRBD2 (5 bases each). Germline CDR1 DFQATT, CDR2 SNEGSKA (reference sequence). The CDR3 loop spans 13 amino acids. Deletions cut 5 bases from V and 11 bases from J, with 19 bases between.

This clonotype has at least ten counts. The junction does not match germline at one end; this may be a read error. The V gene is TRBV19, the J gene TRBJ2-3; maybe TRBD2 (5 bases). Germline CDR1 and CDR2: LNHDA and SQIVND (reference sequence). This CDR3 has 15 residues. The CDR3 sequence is CASSTSGTSTDTQYF. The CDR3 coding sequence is TGTGCCAGCAGTACGAGCGGAACTAGCACAGATACGCAGTATTTT.

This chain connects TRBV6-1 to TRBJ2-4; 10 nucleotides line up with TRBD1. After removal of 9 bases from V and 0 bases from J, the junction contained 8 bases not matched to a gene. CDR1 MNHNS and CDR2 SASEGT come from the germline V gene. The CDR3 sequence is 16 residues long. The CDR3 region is CARGDRGPLAKNIQYF. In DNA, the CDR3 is TGTGCCAGAGGAGACAGGGGGCCCTTAGCCAAAAACATTCAGTACTTC.

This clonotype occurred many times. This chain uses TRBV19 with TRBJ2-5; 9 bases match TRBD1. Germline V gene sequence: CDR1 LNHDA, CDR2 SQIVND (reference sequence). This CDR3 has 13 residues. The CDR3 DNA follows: TGTATAAACCCGGGACAGGGATTCGTGACCCAGTACTTC. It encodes CINPGQGFVTQYF.

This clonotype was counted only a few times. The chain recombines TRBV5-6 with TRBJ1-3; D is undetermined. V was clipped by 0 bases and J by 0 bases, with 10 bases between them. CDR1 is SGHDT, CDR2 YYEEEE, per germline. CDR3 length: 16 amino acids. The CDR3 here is CASSLDGFRSGNTIYF. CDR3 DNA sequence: TGTGCCAGCAGCTTGGATGGGTTTCGCTCTGGAAACACCATATATTTT.